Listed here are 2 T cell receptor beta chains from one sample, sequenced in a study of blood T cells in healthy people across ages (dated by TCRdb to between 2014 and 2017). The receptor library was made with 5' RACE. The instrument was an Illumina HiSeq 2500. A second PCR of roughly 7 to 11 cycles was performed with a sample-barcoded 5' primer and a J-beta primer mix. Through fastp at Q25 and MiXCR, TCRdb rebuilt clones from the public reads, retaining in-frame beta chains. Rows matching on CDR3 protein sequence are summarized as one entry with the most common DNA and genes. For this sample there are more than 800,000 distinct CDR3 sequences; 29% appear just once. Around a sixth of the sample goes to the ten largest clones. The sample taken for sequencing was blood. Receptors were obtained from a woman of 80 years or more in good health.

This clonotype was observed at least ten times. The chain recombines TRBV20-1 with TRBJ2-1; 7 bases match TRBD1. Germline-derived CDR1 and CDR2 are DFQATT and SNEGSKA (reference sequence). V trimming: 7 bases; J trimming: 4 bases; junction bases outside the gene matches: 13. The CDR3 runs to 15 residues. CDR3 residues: CSVALGQRVYNEQFF. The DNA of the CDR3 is TGCAGTGTAGCATTGGGACAGAGGGTTTACAATGAGCAGTTCTTC.

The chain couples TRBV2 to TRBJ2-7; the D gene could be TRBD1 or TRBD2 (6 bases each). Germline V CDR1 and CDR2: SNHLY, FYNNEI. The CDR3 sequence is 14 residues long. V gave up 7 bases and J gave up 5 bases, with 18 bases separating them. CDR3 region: CASKGDSTLNEQYF. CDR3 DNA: TGTGCCAGCAAGGGGGACTCAACGTTGAACGAGCAGTACTTC.